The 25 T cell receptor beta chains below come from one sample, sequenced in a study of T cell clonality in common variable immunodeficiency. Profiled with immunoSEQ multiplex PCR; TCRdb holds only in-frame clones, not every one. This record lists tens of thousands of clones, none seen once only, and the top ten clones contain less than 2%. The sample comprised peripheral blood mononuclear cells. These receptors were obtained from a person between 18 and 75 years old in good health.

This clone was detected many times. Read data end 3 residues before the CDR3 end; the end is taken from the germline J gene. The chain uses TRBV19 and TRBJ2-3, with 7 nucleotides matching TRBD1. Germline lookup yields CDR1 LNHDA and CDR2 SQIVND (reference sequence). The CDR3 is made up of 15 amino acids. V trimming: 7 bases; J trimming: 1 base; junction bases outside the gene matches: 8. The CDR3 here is CASTDKGAGTDTQYF. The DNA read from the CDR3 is TGTGCCAGTACTGATAAGGGGGCGGGCACAGATACG.

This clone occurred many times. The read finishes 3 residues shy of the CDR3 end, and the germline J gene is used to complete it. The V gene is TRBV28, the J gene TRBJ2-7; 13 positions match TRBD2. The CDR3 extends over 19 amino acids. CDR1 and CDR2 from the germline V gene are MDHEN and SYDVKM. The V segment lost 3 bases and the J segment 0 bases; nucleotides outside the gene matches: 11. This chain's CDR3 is CASSFTSGLAGVSSYEQYF. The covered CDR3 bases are TGTGCCAGCAGTTTTACCTCTGGACTAGCGGGAGTGTCCTCCTACGAG.

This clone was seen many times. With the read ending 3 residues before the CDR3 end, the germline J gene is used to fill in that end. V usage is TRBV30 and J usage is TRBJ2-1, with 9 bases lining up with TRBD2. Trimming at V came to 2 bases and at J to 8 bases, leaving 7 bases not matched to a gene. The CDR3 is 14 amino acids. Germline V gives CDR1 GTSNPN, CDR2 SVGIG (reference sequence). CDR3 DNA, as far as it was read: TGTGCCTGGAGTCGGCGGGGGGGCGTATATGAG. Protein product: CAWSRRGGVYE. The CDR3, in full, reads CAWSRRGGVYEQFF.

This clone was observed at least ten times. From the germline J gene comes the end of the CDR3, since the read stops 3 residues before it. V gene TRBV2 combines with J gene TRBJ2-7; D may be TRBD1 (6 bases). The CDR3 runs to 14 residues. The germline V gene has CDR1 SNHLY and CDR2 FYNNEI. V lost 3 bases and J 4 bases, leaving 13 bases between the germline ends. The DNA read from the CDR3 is TGTGCCAGCAGTGATGCCGGGACACCTTACGAG. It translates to CASSDAGTPYE. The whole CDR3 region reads CASSDAGTPYEQYF. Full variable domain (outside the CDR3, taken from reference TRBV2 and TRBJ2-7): EPEVTQTPSHQVTQMGQEVILRCVPISNHLYFYWYRQILGQKVEFLVSFYNNEISEKSEIFDDQFSVERPDGSNFTLKIRSTKLEDSAMYFCASSDAGTPYEQYFGPGTRLTVT.

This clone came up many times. The covered CDR3 bases are TGTGCCAGTAGTACACGAGGGGGTTTCTCCGAG. The encoded protein is CASSTRGGFSE. The full CDR3 reads CASSTRGGFSEQYF. The chain is built from TRBV19 and TRBJ2-7; TRBD1 is a possible D gene (6 bases). The read falls 3 residues short of the CDR3 end, and the missing part is taken from the germline J gene. The CDR3 length is 14 residues. V dropped 4 bases and J dropped 6 bases, with 16 bases sitting between them. Per germline, CDR1 LNHDA and CDR2 SQIVND (reference sequence).

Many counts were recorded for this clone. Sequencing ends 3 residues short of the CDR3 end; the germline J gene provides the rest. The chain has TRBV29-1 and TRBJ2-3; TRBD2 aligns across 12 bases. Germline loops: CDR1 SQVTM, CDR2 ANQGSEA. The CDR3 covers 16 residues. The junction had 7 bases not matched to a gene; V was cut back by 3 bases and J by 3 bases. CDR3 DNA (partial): TGCAGCGTTGACGTACTAGCGGGAGGTAGTACAGATACG. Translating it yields CSVDVLAGGSTDT. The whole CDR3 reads CSVDVLAGGSTDTQYF.

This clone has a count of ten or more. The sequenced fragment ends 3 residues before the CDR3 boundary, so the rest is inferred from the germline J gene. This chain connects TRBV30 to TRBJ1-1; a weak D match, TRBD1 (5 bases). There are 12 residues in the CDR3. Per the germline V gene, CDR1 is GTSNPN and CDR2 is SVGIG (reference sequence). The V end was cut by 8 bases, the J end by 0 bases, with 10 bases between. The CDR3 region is CAGTRVNTEAFF. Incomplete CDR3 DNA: TGTGCCGGCACCAGGGTGAACACTGAA.

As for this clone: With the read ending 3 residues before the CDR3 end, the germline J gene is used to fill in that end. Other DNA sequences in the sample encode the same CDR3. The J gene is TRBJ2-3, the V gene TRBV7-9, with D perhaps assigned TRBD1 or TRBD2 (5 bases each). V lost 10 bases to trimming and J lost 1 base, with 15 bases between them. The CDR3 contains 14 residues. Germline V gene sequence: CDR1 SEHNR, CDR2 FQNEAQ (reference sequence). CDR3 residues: CAMETRGGTDTQYF. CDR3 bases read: TGTGCCATGGAAACGAGGGGAGGCACAGATACG.

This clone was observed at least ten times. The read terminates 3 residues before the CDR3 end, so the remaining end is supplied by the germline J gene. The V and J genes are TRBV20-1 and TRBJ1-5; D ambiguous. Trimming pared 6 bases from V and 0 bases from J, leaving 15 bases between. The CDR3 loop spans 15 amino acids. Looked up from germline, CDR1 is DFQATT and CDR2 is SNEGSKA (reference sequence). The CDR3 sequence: CSARQRQNSNQPQHF. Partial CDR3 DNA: TGCAGTGCCCGCCAGAGGCAGAATAGCAATCAGCCC.

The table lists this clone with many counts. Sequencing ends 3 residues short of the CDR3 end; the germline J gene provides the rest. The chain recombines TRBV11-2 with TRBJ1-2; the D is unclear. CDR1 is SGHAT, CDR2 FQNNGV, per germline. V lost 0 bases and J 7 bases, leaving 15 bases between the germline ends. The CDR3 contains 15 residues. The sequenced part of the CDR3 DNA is TGTGCCAGCAGCTTAGAACCCCCAAGGGTTGGTGGC. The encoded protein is CASSLEPPRVGG. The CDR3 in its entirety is CASSLEPPRVGGYTF.

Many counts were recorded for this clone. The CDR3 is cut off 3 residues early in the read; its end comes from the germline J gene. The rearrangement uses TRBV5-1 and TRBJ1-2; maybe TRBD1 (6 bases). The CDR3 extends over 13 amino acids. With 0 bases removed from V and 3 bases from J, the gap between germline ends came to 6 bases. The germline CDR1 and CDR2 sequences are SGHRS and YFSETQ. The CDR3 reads CASSLEGDYGYTF. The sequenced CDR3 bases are TGCGCCAGCAGCTTGGAGGGGGACTATGGC.

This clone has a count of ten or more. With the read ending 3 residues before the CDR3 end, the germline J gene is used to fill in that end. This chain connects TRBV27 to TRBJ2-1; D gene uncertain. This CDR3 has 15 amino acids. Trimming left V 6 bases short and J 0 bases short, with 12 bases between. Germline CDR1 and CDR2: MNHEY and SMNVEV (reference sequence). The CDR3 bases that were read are TGTGCCAGCAGCTCCCTTGCGAGCTCCTACAATGAG. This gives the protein CASSSLASSYNE. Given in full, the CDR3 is CASSSLASSYNEQFF.

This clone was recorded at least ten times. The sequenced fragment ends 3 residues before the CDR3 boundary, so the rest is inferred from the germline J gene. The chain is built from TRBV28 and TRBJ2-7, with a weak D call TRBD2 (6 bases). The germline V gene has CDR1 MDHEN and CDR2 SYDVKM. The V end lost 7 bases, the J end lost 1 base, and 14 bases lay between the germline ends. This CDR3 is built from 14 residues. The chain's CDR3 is CASTPAGTSYEQYF. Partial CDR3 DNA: TGTGCCAGCACCCCGGCAGGGACTTCCTACGAG.

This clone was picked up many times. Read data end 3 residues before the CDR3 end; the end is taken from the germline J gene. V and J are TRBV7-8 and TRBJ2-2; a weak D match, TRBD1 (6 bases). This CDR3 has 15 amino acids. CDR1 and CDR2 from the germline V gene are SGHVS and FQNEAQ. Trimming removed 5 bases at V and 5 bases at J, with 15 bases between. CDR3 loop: CASSARQVRTGELFF. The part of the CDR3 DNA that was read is TGTGCCAGCAGCGCAAGACAGGTCCGGACCGGGGAG.

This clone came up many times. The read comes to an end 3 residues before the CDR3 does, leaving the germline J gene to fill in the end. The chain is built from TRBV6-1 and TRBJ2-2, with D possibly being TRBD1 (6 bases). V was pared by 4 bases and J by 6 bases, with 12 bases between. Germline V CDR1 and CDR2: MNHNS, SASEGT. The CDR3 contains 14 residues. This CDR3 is CASSVTGPPGELFF. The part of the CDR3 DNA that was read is TGTGCCAGCAGTGTGACAGGTCCGCCCGGGGAG.

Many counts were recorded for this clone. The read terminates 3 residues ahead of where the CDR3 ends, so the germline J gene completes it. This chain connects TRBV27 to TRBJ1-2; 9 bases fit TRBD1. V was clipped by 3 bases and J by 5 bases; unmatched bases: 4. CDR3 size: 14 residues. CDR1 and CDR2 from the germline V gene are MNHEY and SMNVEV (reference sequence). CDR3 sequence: CASSFTGGRYGYTF. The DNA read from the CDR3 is TGTGCCAGCAGTTTCACAGGGGGCCGGTATGGC.

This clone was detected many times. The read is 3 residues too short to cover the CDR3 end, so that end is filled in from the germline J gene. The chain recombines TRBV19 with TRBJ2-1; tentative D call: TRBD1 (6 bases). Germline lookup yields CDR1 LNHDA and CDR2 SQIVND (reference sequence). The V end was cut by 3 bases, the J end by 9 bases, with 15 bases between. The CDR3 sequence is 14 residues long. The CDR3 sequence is CASSMGQRGGEQFF. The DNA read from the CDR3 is TGTGCCAGTAGTATGGGCCAAAGAGGGGGTGAG.

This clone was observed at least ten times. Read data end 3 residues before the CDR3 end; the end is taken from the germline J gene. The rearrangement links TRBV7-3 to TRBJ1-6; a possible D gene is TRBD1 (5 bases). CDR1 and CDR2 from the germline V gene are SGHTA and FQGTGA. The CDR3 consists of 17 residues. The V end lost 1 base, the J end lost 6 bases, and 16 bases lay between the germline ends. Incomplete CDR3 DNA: TGTGCCAGCAGCTTAAGGGGTGGGGCCTCCGGTAATTCACCC. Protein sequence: CASSLRGGASGNSP. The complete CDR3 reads CASSLRGGASGNSPLHF.

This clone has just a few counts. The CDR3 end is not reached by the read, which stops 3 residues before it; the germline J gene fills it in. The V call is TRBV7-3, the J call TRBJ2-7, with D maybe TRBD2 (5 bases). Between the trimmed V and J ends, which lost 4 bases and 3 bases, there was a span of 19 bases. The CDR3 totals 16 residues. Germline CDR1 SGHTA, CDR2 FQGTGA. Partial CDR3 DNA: TGTGCCAGCAGCTCTTTAAGCGGCCCCCTAAGCTACGAG. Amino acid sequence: CASSSLSGPLSYE. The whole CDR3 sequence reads CASSSLSGPLSYEQYF.

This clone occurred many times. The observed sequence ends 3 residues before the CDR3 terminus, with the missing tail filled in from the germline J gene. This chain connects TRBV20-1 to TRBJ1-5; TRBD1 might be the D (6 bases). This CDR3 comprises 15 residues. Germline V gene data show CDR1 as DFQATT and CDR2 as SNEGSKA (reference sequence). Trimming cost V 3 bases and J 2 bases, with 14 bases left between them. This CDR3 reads CSASTSAGGNQPQHF. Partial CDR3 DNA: TGCAGTGCTAGTACCTCGGCAGGGGGCAATCAGCCC.

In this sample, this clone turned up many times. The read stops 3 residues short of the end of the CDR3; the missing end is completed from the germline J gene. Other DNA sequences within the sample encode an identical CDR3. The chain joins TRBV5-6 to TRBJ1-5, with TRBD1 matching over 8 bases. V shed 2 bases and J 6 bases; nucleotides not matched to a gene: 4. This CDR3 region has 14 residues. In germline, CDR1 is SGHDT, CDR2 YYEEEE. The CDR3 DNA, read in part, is TGTGCCAGCAGCTTTTCAGGGGGCGGTCAGCCC. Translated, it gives CASSFSGGGQP. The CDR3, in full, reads CASSFSGGGQPQHF.

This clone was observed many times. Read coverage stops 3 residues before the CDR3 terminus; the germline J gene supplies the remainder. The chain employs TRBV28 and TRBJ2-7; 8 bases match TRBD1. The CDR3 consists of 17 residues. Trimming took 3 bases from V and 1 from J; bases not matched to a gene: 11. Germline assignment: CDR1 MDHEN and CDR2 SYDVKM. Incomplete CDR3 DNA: TGTGCCAGCAGTTTCGTGCTCGGACAGGGTACTTCCTACGAG. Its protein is CASSFVLGQGTSYE. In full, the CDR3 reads CASSFVLGQGTSYEQYF.

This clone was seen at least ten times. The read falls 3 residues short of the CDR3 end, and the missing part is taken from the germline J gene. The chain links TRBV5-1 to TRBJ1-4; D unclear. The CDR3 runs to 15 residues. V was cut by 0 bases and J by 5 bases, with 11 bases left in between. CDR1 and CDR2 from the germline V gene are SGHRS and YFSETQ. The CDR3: CASSLEGRINEKLFF. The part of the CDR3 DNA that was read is TGCGCCAGCAGCTTGGAAGGCAGAATAAATGAAAAA.

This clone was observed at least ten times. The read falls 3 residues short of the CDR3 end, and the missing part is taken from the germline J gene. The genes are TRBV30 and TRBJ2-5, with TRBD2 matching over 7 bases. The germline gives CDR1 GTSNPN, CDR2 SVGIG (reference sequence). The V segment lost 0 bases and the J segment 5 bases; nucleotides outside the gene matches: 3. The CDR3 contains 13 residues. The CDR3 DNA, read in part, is TGTGCCTGGAGTGTAAACGGGGGGGAGACC. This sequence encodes CAWSVNGGET. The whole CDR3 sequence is CAWSVNGGETQYF.

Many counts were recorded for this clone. Incomplete CDR3 DNA: TGTGCCAGCAGTGAAGGAGGCACAAACTCTGGAAACACC. Encoded protein: CASSEGGTNSGNT. The entire CDR3 sequence reads CASSEGGTNSGNTIYF. This chain uses TRBV6-1 with TRBJ1-3; D gene uncertain. The read gets to within 3 residues of the CDR3 end, and the germline J gene fills in the rest. This CDR3 has 16 residues. From germline, CDR1 is MNHNS and CDR2 SASEGT. The V end lost 1 base, the J end lost 0 bases, and 10 bases lay between the germline ends.